This is a list of T cell receptor beta chains from one sample in a study of T-cell reconstitution after alpha-beta-depleted transplantation in children. TCRdb reprocessed the PCR reads with MiXCR, giving one entry per CDR3 protein. The table shows about 440,000 distinct CDR3 sequences, with around 46% occurring only once. The source was PBMCs, collected before TCRalphabeta/CD19-depleted stem cell transplant. These receptors were taken from a girl aged 2-10 years with aplastic anemia, due to receive a stem cell transplant. Each CDR3 is given with its conserved first and last residue. D genes are given only for firm matches. Only part of the rows carry a size: once, few, many, or a class if the clone is expanded.

D gene	clone size	J gene	V gene	CDR3 DNA	CDR3 protein
TRBD1	few	TRBJ2-7	TRBV18	TGTGCCAGCTCACCGACAGGGGCCTACGAGCAGTACTTC	CASSPTGAYEQYF
-	-	TRBJ2-3	TRBV20-1	TGCAGTACCCAGGGAGAGGCAGATACGCAGTATTTT	CSTQGEADTQYF
-	many	TRBJ2-7	TRBV2	TGTGCCAGCAGTGAAGTCGGAGGTAGCTCCTACGAGCAGTACTTC	CASSEVGGSSYEQYF
-	many	TRBJ1-1	TRBV7-2	TGTGCCAGCAGCTTACCGGTTCCGAACACTGAAGCTTTCTTT	CASSLPVPNTEAFF
TRBD1	few	TRBJ1-2	TRBV25-1	TGTGCCAGCAGTGAGGGACAGGGTCGTGACTATGGCTACACCTTC	CASSEGQGRDYGYTF
-	few	TRBJ1-1	TRBV29-1	TGCAGCGTTGAACTCCCGCAGGGCCGAAGCACTGAAGCTTTCTTT	CSVELPQGRSTEAFF
TRBD2	-	TRBJ2-1	TRBV2	TGTGCCAGCAGTGTCAGCGGGGGGGCTGATGAGCAGTTCTTC	CASSVSGGADEQFF
TRBD2	-	TRBJ2-1	TRBV7-9	TGTGCCAGCAGCGCCACTAGCGCCAGCTCCTACAATGAGCAGTTCTTC	CASSATSASSYNEQFF
-	-	TRBJ1-2	TRBV30	TGTGCCTGGAGTGGATCCGTTGGGGCGCCGAACTATGGCTACACCTTC	CAWSGSVGAPNYGYTF
-	-	TRBJ1-1	TRBV7-2	TGTGCCAGCAGCTTAGCTGGGGGCACCACCACTGAAGCTTTCTTT	CASSLAGGTTTEAFF
TRBD1	-	TRBJ2-1	TRBV20-1	TGCAGTGCTCTAGGACAGGGGAATGAGCAGTTCTTC	CSALGQGNEQFF
-	-	TRBJ2-1	TRBV2	TGTGCCAGCAGTGAAGACGGACCCAATGAGCAGTTCTTC	CASSEDGPNEQFF
TRBD2	-	TRBJ2-5	TRBV7-9	TGTGCCAGCAGCCTCCCGGGACTAGCGGGGGGGCAGGAGACCCAGTACTTC	CASSLPGLAGGQETQYF
-	-	TRBJ2-1	TRBV5-1	TGCGCCAGCAGCCCGGAGGGCCAGTATGAGCAGTTCTTC	CASSPEGQYEQFF
-	few	TRBJ2-3	TRBV4-2	TGTGCCAGCAGCCAAGAGCTAGTCACAGATACGCAGTATTTT	CASSQELVTDTQYF
TRBD1	many	TRBJ2-1	TRBV5-6	TGTGCCAGCAGCTTAACGACAGGGTATGGGGTCGGAGAGCAGTTCTTC	CASSLTTGYGVGEQFF
-	-	TRBJ2-3	TRBV6-6	TGTGCCAGCAGCCCTACTGGAGGAGATACGCAGTATTTT	CASSPTGGDTQYF
TRBD2	many	TRBJ2-1	TRBV5-1	TGCGCCAGCAGCTTGGAGACTAGCGGGAGCCCTAACAATGAGCAGTTCTTC	CASSLETSGSPNNEQFF
-	few	TRBJ1-1	TRBV5-1	TGCGCCAGCAGCTTGGCGTGGACGAACACTGAAGCTTTCTTT	CASSLAWTNTEAFF
TRBD1	few	TRBJ2-5	TRBV10-3	TGTGCCATCAGTGATCTAAACAGGGGGGAGACCCAGTACTTC	CAISDLNRGETQYF
-	few	TRBJ1-5	TRBV27	TGTGCCAGCAGTACCCCCGACATGTGGCGTCAGCCCCAGCATTTT	CASSTPDMWRQPQHF
-	many	TRBJ2-5	TRBV3-1	TGTGCCAGCAGCCAACTTGGAGGGGAAGAGACCCAGTACTTC	CASSQLGGEETQYF
TRBD1	-	TRBJ1-5	TRBV12-3/TRBV12-4	TGTGCCAGCACCTTCGACAGGGAGAATCAGCCCCAGCATTTT	CASTFDRENQPQHF
TRBD1	-	TRBJ1-2	TRBV5-1	TGCGCCAGCAGCTTGGAGCTGGGACAGATCAATGGCTACACCTTC	CASSLELGQINGYTF
-	-	TRBJ2-7	TRBV5-1	TGCGCCAGCAGCACGACCCCTGGCTACGAGCAGTACTTC	CASSTTPGYEQYF
-	few	TRBJ1-2	TRBV6-5	TGTGCCAGCAGTTACGGCAGAAGCAACTATGGCTACACCTTC	CASSYGRSNYGYTF
-	many	TRBJ1-2	TRBV4-2	TGTGCCAGCAGCCAGGAGGGAGGGAGGAACTATGGCTACACCTTC	CASSQEGGRNYGYTF
TRBD2	-	TRBJ2-3	TRBV7-3	TGTGCCAGCAGGGGGACTAGCGGGAGCAAAGACACGCAAGATACGCAGTATTTT	CASRGTSGSKDTQDTQYF
-	many	TRBJ2-5	TRBV4-1	TGCGCCAGCAGCCAAGAGGACCGGTTTCAAGAGACCCAGTACTTC	CASSQEDRFQETQYF
-	few	TRBJ2-7	TRBV29-1	TGCAGCGTTGATGGCCCGTCCCTCTACGAGCAGTACTTC	CSVDGPSLYEQYF
TRBD1	many	TRBJ2-1	TRBV18	TGTGCCAGCTCACGACAGGGATTTGGCAATGAGCAGTTCTTC	CASSRQGFGNEQFF
TRBD2	few	TRBJ2-1	TRBV5-1	TGCGCCAGCAGCCTGGGACTAGTCGGCGATGAGCAGTTCTTC	CASSLGLVGDEQFF
-	few	TRBJ2-4	TRBV7-2	TGTGCCAGCAGCTTAGGCACTAACGGCATTCAGTACTTC	CASSLGTNGIQYF
-	few	TRBJ2-6	TRBV6-1	TGTGCCAGCAGTCCACAGGCTTTCTTCTCTGGGGCCAACGTCCTGACTTTC	CASSPQAFFSGANVLTF